This is a list of T cell receptor beta chains from one sample in a study of blood T cell repertoires in COVID-19. The method was immunoSEQ multiplex PCR; TCRdb's version includes in-frame clones alone and lacks a portion of them. The sample contains about 220,000 clones, 80% to 90% of which appear only once. Material: PBMCs or T cells enriched from blood (not recorded which). These receptors all stem from a woman aged 18-29 years in a cohort exposed to, infected with or recovered from COVID-19 (not recorded which). The CDR3 runs from the conserved cysteine through the conserved F or W. Size values are once, few and many counts, or a class for expanded clones, and some rows have none.

TRBJ2-1 | TRBV27 | NA | CASSSSGGNEQFF
TRBJ1-5 | TRBV5-1 | NA | CASSLGTGGNQPQHF
TRBJ1-4 | TRBV4-1 | NA | CASSHPSGRGGEKLFF
TRBJ1-2 | TRBV7-9 | NA | CASRRGPNYGYTF
TRBJ1-3 | TRBV7-3 | NA | CASSPQGRENTIYF
TRBJ2-5 | TRBV19 | once | CASSPYSRTRGTQYF
TRBJ2-2 | TRBV14 | NA | CASSLTSGDTGELFF
TRBJ1-1 | TRBV7-3 | NA | CASSLTGGTEAFF
TRBJ1-2 | TRBV24-1 | NA | CATSDSGGGNELYGYTF
TRBJ2-3 | TRBV19 | NA | CASSPGDTSTDTQYF
TRBJ2-7 | TRBV7-9 | NA | CASRGLGFEQYF
TRBJ1-5 | TRBV18 | NA | CASSPGTAGGNQPQHF
TRBJ1-4 | TRBV28 | NA | CASNLQGAGEKLFF
TRBJ2-1 | TRBV7-6 | NA | CASSSAGGGYNEQFF
TRBJ2-1 | TRBV19 | NA | CASSHTSGIVNEQFF
TRBJ1-1 | TRBV18 | NA | CASSPPGGGYTEAFF
TRBJ2-5 | TRBV5-4 | NA | CASSSGKETQYF
TRBJ2-7 | TRBV11-2 | NA | CASSQPRVYEQYF
TRBJ2-1 | TRBV4-1 | NA | CASSRTSGGLGEQFF
TRBJ1-5 | TRBV2 | NA | CASSLTGGAGQPQHF
TRBJ2-7 | TRBV11-3 | NA | CASSIGGPGTYEQYF
TRBJ1-1 | TRBV11-2 | NA | CASSSSGQSSGTEAFF
TRBJ2-5 | TRBV5-8 | NA | CASSLGQAVGETQYF
TRBJ1-2 | TRBV14 | NA | CASSPQIGGGNYTF
TRBJ2-7 | TRBV3-1/TRBV3-2 | once | CASSRAGQGASYEQYF
TRBJ2-1 | TRBV9 | NA | CASSAGLAINEQFF